These T cell receptor beta chains were read from a single sample in a study of identical twins. TCRdb reanalysed the 5' RACE reads using MiXCR and keeps one entry per CDR3 protein. The sample consists of some 590,000 distinct CDR3 sequences, more than 9% of them appearing once. A further study also used this sample, focusing on yellow fever vaccine responses in identical twins.

The sample comprised PBMCs. All receptors derive from a woman in her late teens or twenties in good health. Both conserved end residues are part of each CDR3. The D gene is left open where the match is weak. Some rows have no size entry. The others give once, few or many, or a class for an expanded clone.

v_gene: TRBV9
j_gene: TRBJ2-5
abundance: many
d_gene: TRBD2
CDR3aa: CASSSGANVGETQYF
CDR3nt: TGTGCCAGCAGCAGCGGGGCGAACGTGGGGGAGACCCAGTACTTC

v_gene: TRBV4-3
j_gene: TRBJ2-1
abundance: .
d_gene: TRBD2
CDR3aa: CASSQDAGAATSYNEQFF
CDR3nt: TGCGCCAGCAGCCAAGATGCGGGAGCGGCCACCTCCTACAATGAGCAGTTCTTC

v_gene: TRBV14
j_gene: TRBJ2-2
abundance: few
d_gene: TRBD1
CDR3aa: CASSFRQGVYDTGELFF
CDR3nt: TGTGCCAGCAGCTTTCGACAGGGAGTGTATGACACCGGGGAGCTGTTTTTT

v_gene: TRBV12-2
j_gene: TRBJ1-2
abundance: few
d_gene: .
CDR3aa: CASRLAHSLDNNYGYTF
CDR3nt: TGTGCAAGTCGCTTAGCTCATTCCCTGGACAATAACTATGGCTACACCTTC

v_gene: TRBV7-3
j_gene: TRBJ2-1
abundance: many
d_gene: .
CDR3aa: CASSLIRDGEQFF
CDR3nt: TGTGCCAGCAGCTTAATTCGGGACGGTGAGCAGTTCTTC

v_gene: TRBV28
j_gene: TRBJ1-5
abundance: .
d_gene: .
CDR3aa: CASRRTTGTYSNQPQHF
CDR3nt: TGTGCCAGCAGACGAACAACAGGGACATATAGCAATCAGCCCCAGCATTTT

v_gene: TRBV4-1
j_gene: TRBJ2-5
abundance: many
d_gene: TRBD1
CDR3aa: CASSQRNDRVETQYF
CDR3nt: TGCGCCAGCAGCCAGAGGAATGACAGGGTGGAGACCCAGTACTTC

v_gene: TRBV28
j_gene: TRBJ2-3
abundance: .
d_gene: .
CDR3aa: CASTMRTDTQYF
CDR3nt: TGTGCCAGCACCATGCGGACAGATACGCAGTATTTT

v_gene: TRBV20-1
j_gene: TRBJ1-6
abundance: few
d_gene: .
CDR3aa: CSASLGSGNSPLHF
CDR3nt: TGCAGTGCTAGTCTAGGGTCAGGAAATTCACCCCTCCACTTT

v_gene: TRBV11-3
j_gene: TRBJ2-5
abundance: few
d_gene: TRBD2
CDR3aa: CASSLGTSGSHQETQYF
CDR3nt: TGTGCCAGCAGCTTAGGGACTAGCGGGAGCCACCAGGAGACCCAGTACTTC

v_gene: TRBV30
j_gene: TRBJ1-3
abundance: few
d_gene: .
CDR3aa: CAWEHRLRNTIYF
CDR3nt: TGTGCCTGGGAACACAGACTGAGAAACACCATATATTTT

v_gene: TRBV13
j_gene: TRBJ2-3
abundance: few
d_gene: .
CDR3aa: CASSLDQDTQYF
CDR3nt: TGTGCCAGCAGCTTAGACCAAGATACGCAGTATTTT

v_gene: TRBV4-3
j_gene: TRBJ2-7
abundance: few
d_gene: TRBD1
CDR3aa: CASSHVWTGVNEQYF
CDR3nt: TGCGCCAGCAGCCACGTGTGGACAGGGGTAAACGAGCAGTACTTC

v_gene: TRBV20-1
j_gene: TRBJ2-3
abundance: many
d_gene: TRBD2
CDR3aa: CSPLPLLAGGPGTDTQYF
CDR3nt: TGCAGTCCCCTCCCCCTGCTAGCGGGGGGGCCGGGCACAGATACGCAGTATTTT

v_gene: TRBV6-6
j_gene: TRBJ2-7
abundance: many
d_gene: .
CDR3aa: CASSRQDNYEQYF
CDR3nt: TGTGCCAGCAGTCGACAGGACAACTACGAGCAGTACTTC

v_gene: TRBV5-1
j_gene: TRBJ1-1
abundance: few
d_gene: .
CDR3aa: CASVGEGTEAFF
CDR3nt: TGCGCCAGCGTTGGAGAGGGCACTGAAGCTTTCTTT

v_gene: TRBV7-9
j_gene: TRBJ2-5
abundance: few
d_gene: .
CDR3aa: CASSLYLAGGEETQYF
CDR3nt: TGTGCCAGCAGCTTATATCTGGCAGGGGGGGAAGAGACCCAGTACTTC

v_gene: TRBV7-2
j_gene: TRBJ2-7
abundance: .
d_gene: .
CDR3aa: CASSLMSASEQYF
CDR3nt: TGTGCCAGCAGCTTGATGTCAGCTTCCGAGCAGTACTTC

v_gene: TRBV20-1
j_gene: TRBJ2-7
abundance: few
d_gene: .
CDR3aa: CSASVRRSSYEQYF
CDR3nt: TGCAGTGCTAGTGTACGCAGGAGCTCCTACGAGCAGTACTTC

v_gene: TRBV4-3
j_gene: TRBJ2-7
abundance: few
d_gene: TRBD1
CDR3aa: CASSQARTGNYEQYF
CDR3nt: TGCGCCAGCAGCCAAGCCCGGACAGGGAACTACGAGCAGTACTTC

v_gene: TRBV11-2
j_gene: TRBJ2-2
abundance: .
d_gene: TRBD1
CDR3aa: CASFGTGGGTGELFF
CDR3nt: TGTGCCAGCTTTGGGACAGGGGGCGGCACCGGGGAGCTGTTTTTT

v_gene: TRBV7-9
j_gene: TRBJ2-1
abundance: .
d_gene: TRBD2
CDR3aa: CASSPREGTGPYNEQFF
CDR3nt: TGTGCCAGCAGCCCCCGGGAGGGGACGGGCCCCTACAATGAGCAGTTCTTC

v_gene: TRBV7-9
j_gene: TRBJ1-5
abundance: many
d_gene: .
CDR3aa: CASSPGQFNQPQHF
CDR3nt: TGTGCCAGCAGCCCCGGACAGTTCAATCAGCCCCAGCATTTT

v_gene: TRBV28
j_gene: TRBJ2-3
abundance: many
d_gene: .
CDR3aa: CASSFGEGTDTQYF
CDR3nt: TGTGCCAGCAGTTTCGGGGAAGGCACAGATACGCAGTATTTT

v_gene: TRBV5-1
j_gene: TRBJ2-6
abundance: .
d_gene: .
CDR3aa: CASSLGGSKPNVLTF
CDR3nt: TGCGCCAGCAGCTTGGGGGGGTCCAAGCCCAACGTCCTGACTTTC

v_gene: TRBV4-3
j_gene: TRBJ2-7
abundance: many
d_gene: .
CDR3aa: CASSQDRTASYEQYF
CDR3nt: TGCGCCAGCAGCCAAGACAGGACGGCCTCCTACGAGCAGTACTTC

v_gene: TRBV25-1
j_gene: TRBJ2-2
abundance: .
d_gene: .
CDR3aa: CASSEARTASNTGELFF
CDR3nt: TGTGCCAGCAGTGAAGCTAGGACGGCCTCGAACACCGGGGAGCTGTTTTTT